This T cell receptor (beta chain) was sequenced during a study of cytomegalovirus exposure and HLA in healthy donors. In the study overall: Among a few hundred genotyped donors, around 80% fell in the Caucasian-associated ancestry cluster.

General study points: A later analysis showed TCR association rates differing by HLA locus, peaking at DRB1 and lowest at HLA-C. In a later analysis, specific HLA alleles were associated with 16,000 or so TCR beta sequences at a 0.05 false discovery rate. When the data were analyzed later, several of the most significant clusters appeared to be linked to common viral pathogens.

A word on this clone: Its antigen is not identified.

Amplification used 60 Vbeta primers and 13 Jbeta primers. Libraries were prepared by immunoSEQ multiplex PCR; TCRdb keeps only in-frame clonotypes and omits some of them. The sample holds some 140,000 clones, 66% seen once. The length of the CDR3 is 16 residues. The V segment lost 4 bases and the J segment 6 bases; nucleotides outside the gene matches: 10. Looked up from germline, CDR1 is LNHNV and CDR2 is YYDKDF (reference sequence). The chain employs TRBV15 and TRBJ2-7, with 12 bases lining up with TRBD2. Sequencing was carried out using PBMCs. The receptor was isolated from a human donor in good health. Written as DNA, the CDR3 is TGTGCCACCAGCAAAGGCGGGACTAGCGGGCCGTCCGAGCAGTACTTC. Amino acids: CATSKGGTSGPSEQYF.